The clone carrying this T cell receptor (beta chain) was seen a single time. Its antigen is still unknown. Other DNA sequences from this sample encode an identical CDR3 as well. The data originate from a study of beta chain features in type 1 diabetes. Looked up from germline, CDR1 is SGHDT and CDR2 is YYEEEE. V lost 4 bases and J lost 6, with 11 bases in between. The CDR3 contains 13 residues. Study-level results: Junctions at VDJ sites from type 1 diabetes patients had fewer insertions and more deletions. Researchers report that Type 1 diabetes patients had moderately but significantly shorter TCRB CDR3s across all four CD4+ subsets.

As every portion of the isolated RNA was reverse transcribed, the sequencing read expressed TCRB transcripts. The method was immunoSEQ multiplex PCR; TCRdb's version includes in-frame clones alone and lacks a portion of them. The sample holds hundreds of thousands of clones, roughly an eighth seen once. The source material was naive CD4+ T cells from blood. The TCR originated in a man aged 18-30 years with type 1 diabetes. The rearrangement joins TRBV5-6 to TRBJ2-1; TRBD2 is a possible D gene (5 bases). The CDR3 DNA follows: TGTGCCAGCAGCCTGAGGCTAGCCAATGAGCAGTTCTTC. Residues: CASSLRLANEQFF.